The 29 T cell receptor beta chains below were found in one sample sequenced in a study of CD8 T cells in Susac syndrome. With random hexamers, 0.5 to 1 ug RNA was reverse transcribed. Via MiXCR, TCRdb re-called the immunoSEQ multiplex PCR reads, giving one row per CDR3 protein. In the table there are 150,000 to 200,000 distinct CDR3 sequences, under 97% of which are singletons. The sequencing sample was made of CD4+ T cells from PBMCs. These receptors all come from a human donor with multiple sclerosis.

The chain uses TRBV20-1 and TRBJ1-2; the match to TRBD1 covers 7 bases. Unmatched junction bases numbered 11, after V lost 3 bases and J lost 10 bases. The CDR3 is 13 amino acids. In germline, CDR1 is DFQATT, CDR2 SNEGSKA (reference sequence). This CDR3 is CSASYRGRGDYTF. CDR3 sequence (DNA): TGCAGTGCTAGTTACAGGGGCCGGGGTGACTACACCTTC.

The chain has TRBV20-1 and TRBJ2-5; D unclear. The CDR3 spans 13 residues. Trimming removed 1 base from V and 5 bases from J, with 11 bases in between. Germline values: CDR1 DFQATT, CDR2 SNEGSKA (reference sequence). The DNA for the CDR3 is TGCAGTGCTAGAGCCGCTAGTCGGGAGACCCAGTACTTC. Protein: CSARAASRETQYF.

V usage is TRBV29-1 and J usage is TRBJ1-2; a possible D gene is TRBD1 (5 bases). CDR1 is SQVTM and CDR2 is ANQGSEA in the germline V gene. This CDR3 region has 13 residues. The V end lost 1 base, the J end lost 4 bases, and 10 bases lay between the germline ends. CDR3 residues: CSVEGGIGYGYTF. CDR3 DNA sequence: TGCAGCGTTGAAGGGGGGATCGGCTATGGCTACACCTTC.

This clonotype was counted a single time. The chain couples TRBV5-6 to TRBJ2-2; tentatively, D is TRBD2 (6 bases). CDR3 length equals 17 residues. V was shortened by 0 bases and J by 5 bases, with 17 bases between the two germline ends. Germline CDR1 is SGHDT and CDR2 is YYEEEE. CDR3 bases: TGTGCCAGCAGCTTGGTGTTTCGGGTAGCGGCTACCGGGGAGCTGTTTTTT. This codes for CASSLVFRVAATGELFF. The entire variable domain, with the rest obtained from reference TRBV5-6 and TRBJ2-2, is as follows: DAGVTQSPTHLIKTRGQQVTLRCSPKSGHDTVSWYQQALGQGPQFIFQYYEEEERQRGNFPDRFSGHQFPNYSSELNVNALLLGDSALYLCASSLVFRVAATGELFFGEGSRLTVL.

This clonotype has only a few counts. The CDR3 DNA reads TGTGCCAGCAGGACCGATGCGACAAGGCAGTACTTC. Translation: CASRTDATRQYF. This rearrangement joins TRBV11-3 to TRBJ2-7; D gene ambiguous. The CDR3 is made up of 12 amino acids. Trimming took 6 bases from V and 9 from J, leaving 15 bases between them. Per the germline V gene, CDR1 is SGHNT and CDR2 is YENEEA.

The chain combines TRBV12-3 or TRBV12-4 with TRBJ2-1, with 9 bases aligning to TRBD1. The CDR3 runs 14 residues. V trimming: 7 bases; J trimming: 2 bases; junction bases outside the gene matches: 3. The CDR3 here is CASTRQGAYNEQFF. DNA of the CDR3: TGTGCCAGCACTCGACAGGGGGCCTACAATGAGCAGTTCTTC.

The CDR3 nucleotides are TGTGCCAGCAGTCATCCGGGACGGCAGAACACTGAAGCTTTCTTT. Translated, it gives CASSHPGRQNTEAFF. The gene calls are TRBV6-5 and TRBJ1-1; D may be TRBD1 (5 bases). Trimming left V 5 bases short and J 1 base short, with 14 bases between. This CDR3 is 15 amino acids long. CDR1 and CDR2 from the germline V gene are MNHEY and SVGAGI.

The V gene is TRBV28, the J gene TRBJ1-5; no firm D call. Germline lookup yields CDR1 MDHEN and CDR2 SYDVKM. Trimming left V 1 base short and J 6 bases short, with 13 bases between. The CDR3 is made up of 15 amino acids. The DNA for the CDR3 is TGTGCCAGCAGTTTATCAACGAGGGTATTTCAGCCCCAGCATTTT. Translated: CASSLSTRVFQPQHF.

J is TRBJ2-7 and V is TRBV29-1, with TRBD1 matching over 10 bases. The trim removed 5 bases at V and 5 bases at J, leaving 6 bases unmatched. The CDR3 spans 13 residues. The germline V gene encodes CDR1 SQVTM and CDR2 ANQGSEA. The CDR3 spells CSVSKGQGNEQYF. Here the CDR3 DNA reads TGCAGCGTTTCAAAGGGACAGGGGAACGAGCAGTACTTC.

The chain uses TRBV2 and TRBJ2-5; 13 nucleotides match TRBD2. In germline, CDR1 is SNHLY, CDR2 FYNNEI. This CDR3 is 15 amino acids long. Germline trimming cut 6 bases from V and 3 bases from J; bases unmatched to any gene: 4. Here the CDR3 reads CASRGLAGTEETQYF. As DNA, the CDR3 is TGTGCCAGCAGGGGACTAGCGGGGACAGAAGAGACCCAGTACTTC.

The genes are TRBV29-1 and TRBJ2-5; D is uncertain. CDR1 is SQVTM and CDR2 is ANQGSEA in the germline V gene. The CDR3 loop spans 13 amino acids. V lost 2 bases and J lost 1, with 8 bases in between. This chain's CDR3 is CSVELIVQETQYF. The DNA for the CDR3 is TGCAGCGTTGAACTAATTGTCCAAGAGACCCAGTACTTC.

The CDR3 here is CAWSVSPAKNIQYF. In nucleotides, the CDR3 is TGTGCCTGGAGTGTTAGTCCGGCCAAAAACATTCAGTACTTC. The chain links TRBV30 to TRBJ2-4, with D unresolved. This CDR3 is built from 14 residues. Trimming pared 0 bases from V and 1 base from J, leaving 7 bases between. The germline V gene encodes CDR1 GTSNPN and CDR2 SVGIG (reference sequence).

V usage is TRBV30 and J usage is TRBJ1-2; D possibly corresponds to TRBD1 (6 bases). The CDR3 length is 13 residues. The V end lost 3 bases, the J end lost 1 base, and 9 bases lay between the germline ends. Germline values: CDR1 GTSNPN, CDR2 SVGIG (reference sequence). The CDR3 here is CAWSTGLNYGYTF. CDR3 coding DNA: TGTGCCTGGAGCACAGGGCTTAACTATGGCTACACCTTC.

CDR3 nucleotide sequence: TGCAGTGGTCAGCCGGGACTAGCGAGCTACGAGCAGTACTTC. Translation gives CSGQPGLASYEQYF. The rearrangement joins TRBV20-1 to TRBJ2-7, with 10 bases fitting TRBD2. The germline V gene has CDR1 DFQATT and CDR2 SNEGSKA (reference sequence). CDR3 length: 14 amino acids. V dropped 7 bases and J dropped 3; count of bases not matched to a gene: 9.

This sequence joins TRBV29-1 and TRBJ1-1, with a tentative D call TRBD1 (5 bases). This CDR3 spans 12 amino acids. CDR1 and CDR2 from the germline V gene are SQVTM and ANQGSEA. V was clipped by 4 bases and J by 11 bases, with 17 bases between them. The CDR3 is CSVVDGAARAFF. CDR3 coding DNA: TGCAGCGTTGTAGATGGGGCAGCTAGGGCTTTCTTT.

The chain links TRBV7-2 to TRBJ2-5; a possible D gene is TRBD2 (6 bases). Deletions cut 3 bases from V and 5 bases from J, with 13 bases between. Looked up from germline, CDR1 is SGHTA and CDR2 is FQGNSA. This CDR3 is 14 amino acids long. The CDR3 DNA reads as TGTGCCAGCAGCTTGATTGGAGGGTGGGAGACCCAGTACTTC. This encodes CASSLIGGWETQYF.

The chain has TRBV6-2 or TRBV6-3 and TRBJ1-2; possibly TRBD1 for D (5 bases). The length of the CDR3 is 16 residues. Germline V CDR1 and CDR2: MNHEY, SVGEGT. V lost 0 bases and J lost 2, with 13 bases in between. The CDR3 protein is CASSYSNQGFNYGYTF. The DNA of the CDR3 is TGTGCCAGCAGTTACTCGAACCAGGGCTTCAACTATGGCTACACCTTC.

This clonotype was seen only once. The chain recombines TRBV1 with TRBJ2-3. TRBV1 is noted as a pseudogene. The CDR3 is 17 residues long. The CDR3 DNA follows: TGCACCAGCAGCCCCCTAGGCACAAAAGGTAGCACAGATACGCAGTATTTT. It encodes CTSSPLGTKGSTDTQYF.

The chain uses TRBV12-2 and TRBJ2-7. TRBV12-2 is flagged as a pseudogene. The CDR3 spans 13 residues. The CDR3 loop is CASRLGGSYEQYF. Written as DNA, the CDR3 is TGTGCAAGTCGCTTAGGGGGTAGCTACGAGCAGTACTTC.

This clonotype was counted once. V is TRBV6-5 and J is TRBJ1-6, with D maybe TRBD1 (6 bases). The V end was cut by 5 bases, the J end by 9 bases, with 14 bases between. Per germline, CDR1 MNHEY and CDR2 SVGAGI. The CDR3 sequence is 14 residues long. This CDR3 is CASSQQGLGSPLHF. The CDR3 region has the DNA TGTGCCAGCAGTCAACAGGGACTCGGTTCACCCCTCCACTTT.

This chain connects TRBV27 to TRBJ1-5; tentative D call: TRBD1 (5 bases). CDR3 length: 14 amino acids. Germline V CDR1 and CDR2: MNHEY, SMNVEV (reference sequence). The ends were cut back, 6 bases at V and 4 bases at J, with 13 bases in the middle. The chain's CDR3 is CASRRRGDNQPQHF. CDR3 bases: TGTGCCAGCAGGCGACGGGGGGATAATCAGCCCCAGCATTTT.

The chain employs TRBV20-1 and TRBJ2-5; D gene uncertain. CDR3 length: 11 amino acids. CDR1 and CDR2 from the germline V gene are DFQATT and SNEGSKA (reference sequence). V shed 7 bases and J shed 1 base, with 7 bases lying between them. The CDR3 region has the DNA TGCAGTGGGGCTTTCCAAGAGACCCAGTACTTC. This codes for CSGAFQETQYF.

This clonotype occurred once. The chain joins TRBV20-1 to TRBJ1-1; D remains ambiguous. Germline loops: CDR1 DFQATT, CDR2 SNEGSKA (reference sequence). V lost 3 bases, J lost 8 bases, and 10 bases lay in between. This CDR3 spans 11 amino acids. Here the CDR3 DNA reads TGCAGTGCTAGGCGGGTAGCCGAAGCTTTCTTT. Protein product: CSARRVAEAFF.

The chain joins TRBV3-1 to TRBJ2-5; D gene ambiguous. Between the trimmed V and J ends, which lost 0 bases and 4 bases, there was a span of 6 bases. The CDR3 is 13 residues long. Germline V lookup: CDR1 LGHDT, CDR2 YNNKEL (reference sequence). CDR3 in DNA: TGTGCCAGCAGCCAAGAAGCCGCAGAGACCCAGTACTTC. Its translation: CASSQEAAETQYF.

A single count supports this clonotype. The chain carries TRBV15 and TRBJ2-3, with 11 positions matching TRBD2. The V and J ends lost 2 bases and 5 bases, in that order; junction bases with no gene match: 6. CDR1 is LNHNV and CDR2 is YYDKDF in the germline V gene (reference sequence). The CDR3 totals 16 residues. The chain's CDR3 is CATSRRILAGGDTQYF. The DNA of the CDR3 is TGTGCCACCAGCAGACGGATCCTAGCGGGAGGAGATACGCAGTATTTT.

The V gene is TRBV11-2, the J gene TRBJ1-1; D is undetermined. Germline-derived CDR1 and CDR2 are SGHAT and FQNNGV. Trimming left V 1 base short and J 1 base short, with 10 bases between. CDR3 length: 15 residues. The CDR3 DNA reads as TGTGCCAGCAGCTTAGGAAGTTTGCAGAACACTGAAGCTTTCTTT. This sequence encodes CASSLGSLQNTEAFF. The entire variable domain, with the rest obtained from reference TRBV11-2 and TRBJ1-1, is as follows: EAGVAQSPRYKIIEKRQSVAFWCNPISGHATLYWYQQILGQGPKLLIQFQNNGVVDDSQLPKDRFSAERLKGVDSTLKIQPAKLEDSAVYLCASSLGSLQNTEAFFGQGTRLTVV.

The chain uses TRBV5-1 and TRBJ2-1, with D possibly TRBD2 on 7 matching bases. The germline V gene has CDR1 SGHRS and CDR2 YFSETQ. Deletions cut 0 bases from V and 8 bases from J, with 15 bases between. This CDR3 spans 15 amino acids. CDR3 sequence reads: CASSLAGGGLDEQFF. As DNA, the CDR3 is TGCGCCAGCAGCTTGGCTGGGGGGGGGCTCGATGAGCAGTTCTTC.

This chain uses TRBV29-1 with TRBJ2-7, with D perhaps matching TRBD2 (6 bases). There are 13 residues in the CDR3. Trimming stripped 4 bases from V and 3 bases from J, with 13 bases between. Germline loops: CDR1 SQVTM, CDR2 ANQGSEA. CDR3 nucleotides: TGCAGCGTTGTAGGAGGGAGCAACTACGAGCAGTACTTC. It yields the protein CSVVGGSNYEQYF.

V and J are TRBV20-1 and TRBJ2-7, with 7 bases that match TRBD2. V trimming: 1 base; J trimming: 6 bases; junction bases outside the gene matches: 12. The germline gives CDR1 DFQATT, CDR2 SNEGSKA (reference sequence). This CDR3 is 15 amino acids long. CDR3 sequence: CSARGERGSRSEQYF. For the CDR3, the DNA is TGCAGTGCTAGAGGGGAGCGGGGATCTAGAAGCGAGCAGTACTTC.